What follows are 14 T cell receptor beta chains derived from one specimen sequenced in a study of graft-versus-host responses after intestinal transplantation (dated by TCRdb to the early 2020s). The time point label, as the study defines it: cells obtained before transplantation from donor or recipient. Libraries came from the immunoSEQ multiplex PCR assay. Not all clones reach the TCRdb copy of this immuneACCESS table, which keeps in-frame sequences only. Checked studies attribute under half of the gap to unresolved V genes and leave the rest unexplained. This sample gives over 100,000 clones in total; roughly 95% of them show up just once. The ten largest clonotypes hold 3.3% of the sample. Which antigens these TCRs recognize remains unknown. The sample consisted of unstimulated CD8+ T cells sorted from spleen or lymph node cells, taken before intestinal transplant. All receptors come from a human donor who received an intestinal transplant.

The rearrangement joins TRBV27 to TRBJ2-5, with TRBD2 matching over 9 bases. This CDR3 has 15 amino acids. In germline, CDR1 is MNHEY, CDR2 SMNVEV (reference sequence). J was trimmed by 3 bases and V by 1 base; bases with no gene match: 3. As DNA, the CDR3 is TGTGCCAGCAGTTTATGGGCTAGCGGGAAAGAGACCCAGTACTTC. It codes for CASSLWASGKETQYF.

This chain links TRBV12-5 with TRBJ1-6; D perhaps matches TRBD1 (6 bases). V was pared by 11 bases and J by 10 bases, with 24 bases between. The CDR3 consists of 15 residues. Germline loops: CDR1 LGHNT, CDR2 FRNRAP. Written as DNA, the CDR3 is TGTGCTCCCAGGAGGGGGACAAAAAAGGGCTCACCCCTCCACTTT. Its translation: CAPRRGTKKGSPLHF.

This clone appeared a single time. The chain links TRBV4-3 to TRBJ2-1; 9 positions agree with TRBD2. Trimming removed 1 base from V and 0 bases from J; junction bases left unmatched: 1. CDR3 size: 16 residues. CDR1 and CDR2 from the germline V gene are LGHNA and YSLEER. The CDR3 loop is CASSQGLADSYNEQFF. In nucleotides, the CDR3 is TGCGCCAGCAGCCAAGGACTAGCGGACTCCTACAATGAGCAGTTCTTC.

This clone was seen just once. This chain uses TRBV28 with TRBJ2-2, with 7 positions matching TRBD2. The germline gives CDR1 MDHEN, CDR2 SYDVKM. Trimming at V came to 2 bases and at J to 2 bases, leaving 5 bases not matched to a gene. The CDR3 covers 16 residues. The CDR3 loop is CASSLVGGLNTGELFF. The CDR3 nucleotides are TGTGCCAGCAGTTTAGTCGGGGGACTAAACACCGGGGAGCTGTTTTTT.

This clone was recorded a few times. The chain is built from TRBV7-9 and TRBJ2-7; maybe TRBD1 (7 bases). CDR1 SEHNR and CDR2 FQNEAQ come from the germline V gene (reference sequence). V lost 4 bases, J lost 0 bases, and 13 bases lay in between. The CDR3 extends over 15 amino acids. The CDR3 DNA reads as TGTGCCAGCAGCTCCGACAGGGACTCCTCCTACGAGCAGTACTTC. It translates to CASSSDRDSSYEQYF.

This chain links TRBV29-1 with TRBJ1-5; D unclear. CDR1 is SQVTM, CDR2 ANQGSEA, per germline. V lost 5 bases, J lost 3 bases, and 14 bases lay in between. The CDR3 is 14 amino acids. CDR3 region: CSVTTTVLNQPQHF. CDR3 nucleotides: TGCAGCGTTACTACTACAGTTCTCAATCAGCCCCAGCATTTT.

This chain uses TRBV2 with TRBJ1-1, with D perhaps matching TRBD1 (5 bases). Germline CDR1 reads SNHLY; CDR2 reads FYNNEI. Between the trimmed V and J ends, which lost 1 base and 4 bases, there was a span of 10 bases. The length of the CDR3 is 14 residues. This CDR3 reads CASSEGAGGTEAFF. The CDR3 DNA is TGTGCCAGCAGTGAAGGGGCGGGGGGCACTGAAGCTTTCTTT.

The rearrangement uses TRBV2 and TRBJ1-1, with 12 nucleotides matching TRBD1. Germline CDR1 is SNHLY and CDR2 is FYNNEI. This CDR3 is built from 16 residues. Losses at the gene ends were 3 bases for V and 10 bases for J; bases not matched to a gene: 12. In DNA, the CDR3 is TGTGCCAGCAGTGACGTAGTCGGGACAGGGGGCGCGGGAGCTTTCTTT. This gives the protein CASSDVVGTGGAGAFF.

This clone was recorded once. The chain is built from TRBV14 and TRBJ2-1, with TRBD2 matching over 8 bases. Germline V gene data show CDR1 as SGHDN and CDR2 as FVKESK. After removal of 3 bases from V and 4 bases from J, the junction contained 14 bases not matched to a gene. CDR3 length: 18 amino acids. CDR3 nucleotides: TGTGCCAGCAGCCAGACAGACGGGACTAGTATGAGGTACAATGAGCAGTTCTTC. This gives the protein CASSQTDGTSMRYNEQFF.

The V and J genes are TRBV7-6 and TRBJ2-2, with 7 positions matching TRBD2. Germline V gene sequence: CDR1 SGHVS, CDR2 FNYEAQ. The V gene end was trimmed by 5 bases and the J gene end by 6 bases; junction bases not matched to a gene: 12. This CDR3 is built from 16 residues. The chain's CDR3 is CASSPMGGVLPGELFF. The CDR3 DNA sequence: TGTGCCAGCAGCCCCATGGGGGGGGTACTTCCCGGGGAGCTGTTTTTT.

The V call is TRBV2, the J call TRBJ1-1, with TRBD1 matching over 8 bases. The V segment lost 4 bases and the J segment 2 bases; nucleotides outside the gene matches: 12. This CDR3 comprises 17 residues. The germline CDR1 and CDR2 sequences are SNHLY and FYNNEI. The CDR3 sequence is CASSVDRERGGNTEAFF. The CDR3 nucleotides read TGTGCCAGCAGTGTGGACAGGGAGCGGGGTGGAAACACTGAAGCTTTCTTT. The whole variable domain, remainder taken from reference TRBV2 and TRBJ1-1, is EPEVTQTPSHQVTQMGQEVILRCVPISNHLYFYWYRQILGQKVEFLVSFYNNEISEKSEIFDDQFSVERPDGSNFTLKIRSTKLEDSAMYFCASSVDRERGGNTEAFFGQGTRLTVV.

This chain uses TRBV27 with TRBJ2-1; D might be TRBD1 (5 bases). V gave up 6 bases and J gave up 9 bases, with 15 bases separating them. Germline V gene data show CDR1 as MNHEY and CDR2 as SMNVEV (reference sequence). The CDR3 totals 13 residues. The chain's CDR3 is CASSQLNQGEQFF. CDR3 coding DNA: TGTGCCAGCAGCCAGTTGAACCAGGGTGAGCAGTTCTTC.

This rearrangement joins TRBV5-6 to TRBJ1-2; 7 bases map to TRBD1. CDR1 SGHDT and CDR2 YYEEEE come from the germline V gene. There are 15 residues in the CDR3. Losses at the gene ends were 4 bases for V and 0 bases for J; bases not matched to a gene: 6. In DNA form, the CDR3 reads TGTGCCAGCAGCGAGGGGGCTACCGCTAACTATGGCTACACCTTC. As protein: CASSEGATANYGYTF.

The chain uses TRBV11-2 and TRBJ2-5; 9 nucleotides match TRBD1. The ends lost 6 bases at V and 3 bases at J; junction bases unmatched: 11. CDR3 length equals 16 residues. Looked up from germline, CDR1 is SGHAT and CDR2 is FQNNGV. The DNA for the CDR3 is TGTGCCAGCAGACATAACACAGGGGGCCGGGAAGAGACCCAGTACTTC. It codes for CASRHNTGGREETQYF.